This TCR beta chain was recovered during a study of long-term antiretroviral therapy in people with HIV. Study-wide findings and caveats: All time points showed a repertoire dominated by clones expanded before ART. ART preceded a rise in diversity that nonetheless stayed lower than in transplant donor controls.

From germline, CDR1 is SGHTA and CDR2 FQGNSA. The CDR3 runs 11 residues. V was clipped by 5 bases and J by 7 bases, with 9 bases between them. This clone was found a few times. Its antigen is not identified. The libraries were made with immunoSEQ v3.0 at survey level. Data came from immunoSEQ multiplex PCR; TCRdb stores just in-frame clones and leaves some out. The sample consists of about 36,000 clones, roughly 78% of them appearing once. Treatment for every participant with HIV took place in the United States. The sample was unsorted PBMCs, taken 3.4 years after starting antiretroviral therapy. This sequence originates from a man aged 25-45 years with HIV. The chain links TRBV7-2 to TRBJ2-7; D is uncertain. The CDR3 sequence: CASSNRREQYF. The CDR3 DNA reads as TGTGCCAGCAGCAACCGCCGGGAGCAGTACTTC. Filled out from reference TRBV7-2 and TRBJ2-7, the complete variable domain reads GAGVSQSPSNKVTEKGKDVELRCDPISGHTALYWYRQSLGQGLEFLIYFQGNSAPDKSGLPSDRFSAERTGGSVSTLTIQRTQQEDSAVYLCASSNRREQYFGPGTRLTVT.